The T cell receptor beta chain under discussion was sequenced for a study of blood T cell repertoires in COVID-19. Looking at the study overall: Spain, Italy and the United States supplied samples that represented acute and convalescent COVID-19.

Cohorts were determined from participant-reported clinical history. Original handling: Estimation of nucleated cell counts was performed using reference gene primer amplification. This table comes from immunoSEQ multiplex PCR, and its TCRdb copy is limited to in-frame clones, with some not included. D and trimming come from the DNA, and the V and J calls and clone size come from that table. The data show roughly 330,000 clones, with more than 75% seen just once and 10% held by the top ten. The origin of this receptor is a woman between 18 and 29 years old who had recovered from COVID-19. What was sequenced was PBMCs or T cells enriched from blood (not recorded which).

CDR3 region: CASSPGGQGSNQPQHF. The CDR3 DNA reads TGTGCCAGCAGTCCCGGGGGACAGGGATCGAATCAGCCCCAGCATTTT. The chain has TRBV28 and TRBJ1-5, with 9 bases fitting TRBD1. J gave up 4 bases and V 5 bases, and 9 bases lay outside the gene matches. The CDR3 has 16 residues. CDR1 and CDR2 from the germline V gene are MDHEN and SYDVKM.